Listed here are 20 T cell receptor beta chains from one sample, sequenced in a study of shared clonotypes between healthy human individuals. Only in-frame clones appear in the TCRdb table, and some are missing; sequencing was by immunoSEQ multiplex PCR. The sample has some 2.3 million clones; 90% to 95% are singletons. Sequenced sample: naive CD4+ T cells from PBMCs. The sample's subset: CD45RA+ positively selected. These receptors all come from a man younger than 35 in good health. Some clones in this sample may be carry-over from other donors' samples.

The chain joins TRBV5-4 to TRBJ2-5; D unclear. This CDR3 is 14 amino acids long. CDR1 and CDR2 (germline): SGHNT, YYREEE (reference sequence). Trimming took 1 base from V and 5 from J, leaving 12 bases between them. In nucleotides, the CDR3 is TGTGCCAGCAGCTTGAAAGACGGTAGTGAGACCCAGTACTTC. Translation gives CASSLKDGSETQYF.

This clone appeared a single time. This chain links TRBV9 with TRBJ2-2; TRBD1 or TRBD2 may be the D gene (5 bases each). Germline-derived CDR1 and CDR2 are SGDLS and YYNGEE. Trimming took 4 bases from V and 3 from J, leaving 10 bases between them. The CDR3 covers 14 residues. CDR3 loop: CASSIQGHTGELFF. The CDR3 region has the DNA TGTGCCAGCAGCATCCAGGGACACACCGGGGAGCTGTTTTTT.

This clone has a single count. The chain has TRBV4-3 and TRBJ2-7; D may correspond to TRBD1 or TRBD2 (6 bases each). This CDR3 has 15 amino acids. Trimming took off 0 bases at V and 6 bases at J, with 15 bases between the two ends. From germline, CDR1 is LGHNA and CDR2 YSLEER. CDR3 protein: CASSQEGGRLAEQYF. In nucleotides, the CDR3 is TGCGCCAGCAGCCAAGAGGGGGGCAGGCTAGCCGAGCAGTACTTC.

In the case of this clone: This sample includes further DNA sequences coding for the same CDR3. The V and J genes are TRBV19 and TRBJ2-6, with unresolved D. The CDR3 totals 15 residues. Germline CDR1 reads LNHDA; CDR2 reads SQIVND (reference sequence). The V end was cut by 1 base, the J end by 0 bases, with 4 bases between. Here the CDR3 DNA reads TGTGCCAGTAGTATAGGGAACTCTGGGGCCAACGTCCTGACTTTC. As protein: CASSIGNSGANVLTF.

The CDR3 coding sequence is TGTGCCAGCAGTTTAGAGTCTAGCGGGAGAGAGACCCAGTACTTC. It yields the protein CASSLESSGRETQYF. The chain joins TRBV27 to TRBJ2-5; TRBD2 matches 10 bases. The CDR3 has 15 residues. With 2 bases clipped from V and 4 bases from J, the junction kept 4 bases outside the gene matches. Looked up from germline, CDR1 is MNHEY and CDR2 is SMNVEV (reference sequence).

The gene calls are TRBV6-1 and TRBJ1-1; the D is unclear. This CDR3 has 13 amino acids. The germline CDR1 and CDR2 sequences are MNHNS and SASEGT. Trimming pared 6 bases from V and 6 bases from J, leaving 14 bases between. The CDR3 nucleotides read TGTGCCAGCAGAGCCACAGTTGGGGCTGAAGCTTTCTTT. Translating it yields CASRATVGAEAFF.

This clone was seen a single time. The chain combines TRBV28 with TRBJ2-2; no clear D gene. The length of the CDR3 is 15 residues. Germline V gene lookup returns CDR1 MDHEN and CDR2 SYDVKM. With 8 bases removed from V and 0 bases from J, the gap between germline ends came to 13 bases. The DNA for the CDR3 is TGTGCCAGCCGAATACCGGTAGCGAACACCGGGGAGCTGTTTTTT. Translated, it gives CASRIPVANTGELFF.

The rearrangement joins TRBV6-1 to TRBJ2-7; TRBD2 agrees at 13 bases. V shed 6 bases and J 5 bases; nucleotides not matched to a gene: 7. Germline values: CDR1 MNHNS, CDR2 SASEGT. The CDR3 has 15 amino acids. For the CDR3, the DNA is TGTGCCAGCAGAGGCTTGGGACTAGCGGGACACGAGCAGTACTTC. Translated: CASRGLGLAGHEQYF.

This chain uses TRBV12-5 with TRBJ1-5, with D unresolved. The CDR3 totals 14 residues. Per germline, CDR1 LGHNT and CDR2 FRNRAP. Trimming left V 1 base short and J 7 bases short, with 11 bases between. The chain's CDR3 is CASGLDGGSQPQHF. The CDR3 nucleotides are TGTGCTAGTGGTTTGGACGGAGGGAGCCAGCCCCAGCATTTT.

The chain recombines TRBV29-1 with TRBJ2-5, with D perhaps matching TRBD1 (5 bases). The V end was cut by 8 bases, the J end by 5 bases, with 15 bases between. Germline V gene data show CDR1 as SQVTM and CDR2 as ANQGSEA. This CDR3 has 12 residues. CDR3 sequence reads: CSSYQGAETQYF. In DNA form, the CDR3 reads TGCAGCTCTTACCAGGGTGCGGAGACCCAGTACTTC.

CDR3 nucleotides: TGTGCCAGCAGTGAAGAACGGGGGTTAGGCATTCAGTACTTC. The encoded protein is CASSEERGLGIQYF. The V and J genes are TRBV2 and TRBJ2-4; possibly TRBD2 for D (6 bases). This CDR3 has 14 residues. Between the trimmed V and J ends, which lost 1 base and 9 bases, there was a span of 13 bases. Germline V CDR1 and CDR2: SNHLY, FYNNEI.

The chain uses TRBV5-4 and TRBJ2-7; no clear D gene. V gave up 0 bases and J gave up 0 bases, with 10 bases separating them. This CDR3 has 15 residues. Germline CDR1 is SGHNT and CDR2 is YYREEE (reference sequence). In nucleotides, the CDR3 is TGTGCCAGCAGCTTGGTATCCTCTAGCTCCTACGAGCAGTACTTC. It translates to CASSLVSSSSYEQYF.

The rearrangement joins TRBV27 to TRBJ2-5, with TRBD1 identical over 11 bases. Germline lookup yields CDR1 MNHEY and CDR2 SMNVEV (reference sequence). CDR3 length: 15 amino acids. Trimming removed 9 bases from V and 4 bases from J; junction bases left unmatched: 10. The CDR3 DNA is TGTGCCAGTGGGACAGGGGGTTTTCCTGGAGAGACCCAGTACTTC. This translates into CASGTGGFPGETQYF.

V usage is TRBV5-4 and J usage is TRBJ2-2, with 8 bases identical to TRBD1. Germline trimming cut 0 bases from V and 2 bases from J; bases unmatched to any gene: 3. CDR1 and CDR2 (germline): SGHNT, YYREEE (reference sequence). The CDR3 covers 16 residues. The CDR3 is CASSLEPGGNTGELFF. The CDR3 nucleotides are TGTGCCAGCAGCTTGGAACCAGGGGGCAACACCGGGGAGCTGTTTTTT.

The J gene is TRBJ2-1, the V gene TRBV10-3; 10 bases fit TRBD2. Germline V gene sequence: CDR1 ENHRY, CDR2 SYGVKD. This CDR3 is built from 15 residues. V trimming: 3 bases; J trimming: 6 bases; junction bases outside the gene matches: 5. CDR3 protein: CAISEQREGRNEQFF. The CDR3 region has the DNA TGTGCCATCAGTGAACAGCGGGAGGGTCGCAATGAGCAGTTCTTC.

This sequence joins TRBV2 and TRBJ2-7, with D possibly being TRBD1 (6 bases). This CDR3 is built from 14 residues. Germline V CDR1 and CDR2: SNHLY, FYNNEI. Trimming removed 4 bases at V and 0 bases at J, with 10 bases between. This CDR3 reads CASSADSLSYEQYF. The CDR3 DNA sequence: TGTGCCAGCAGTGCGGACAGCCTCTCCTACGAGCAGTACTTC.

The V call is TRBV9, the J call TRBJ2-5; 8 nucleotides align to TRBD2. The germline CDR1 and CDR2 sequences are SGDLS and YYNGEE. With 3 bases clipped from V and 5 bases from J, the junction kept 18 bases outside the gene matches. The CDR3 has 18 amino acids. In nucleotides, the CDR3 is TGTGCCAGCAGCGCCGGTCCCCGGACTAGCCGTCGGGGCGAGACCCAGTACTTC. The encoded protein is CASSAGPRTSRRGETQYF.

This chain uses TRBV9 with TRBJ2-3, with 13 bases lining up with TRBD2. CDR1 is SGDLS and CDR2 is YYNGEE in the germline V gene. Trimming at V came to 4 bases and at J to 0 bases, leaving 8 bases not matched to a gene. This CDR3 is 18 amino acids long. Here the CDR3 reads CASSPGLAGAPSTDTQYF. The CDR3 DNA reads as TGTGCCAGCAGCCCCGGACTAGCGGGAGCCCCTAGCACAGATACGCAGTATTTT.

The genes are TRBV7-2 and TRBJ2-3, with 9 bases that match TRBD1. The CDR3 covers 15 residues. J lost 5 bases, V lost 2 bases, and 5 bases had no gene match. Germline V gene sequence: CDR1 SGHTA, CDR2 FQGNSA. The chain's CDR3 is CASSLSQGAIDTQYF. The CDR3 DNA reads TGTGCCAGCAGCTTATCACAGGGGGCAATAGATACGCAGTATTTT.

The genes are TRBV7-2 and TRBJ2-7; 8 nucleotides agree with TRBD2. The V gene end was trimmed by 4 bases and the J gene end by 1 base; junction bases not matched to a gene: 6. There are 15 residues in the CDR3. The germline gives CDR1 SGHTA, CDR2 FQGNSA. CDR3 protein: CASSWTSPFSYEQYF. Written as DNA, the CDR3 is TGTGCCAGCAGCTGGACTAGCCCTTTTTCCTACGAGCAGTACTTC.